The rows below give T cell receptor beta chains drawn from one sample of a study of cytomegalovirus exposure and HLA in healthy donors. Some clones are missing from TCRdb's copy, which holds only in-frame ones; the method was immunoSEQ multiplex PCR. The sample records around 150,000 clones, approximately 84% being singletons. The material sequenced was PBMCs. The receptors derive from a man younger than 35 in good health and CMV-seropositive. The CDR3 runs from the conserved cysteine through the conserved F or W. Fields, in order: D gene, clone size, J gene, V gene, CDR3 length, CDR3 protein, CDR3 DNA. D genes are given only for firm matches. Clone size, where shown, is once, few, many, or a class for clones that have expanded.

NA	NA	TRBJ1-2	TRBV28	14	CASSVTQDRRGYTF	TGTGCCAGCAGTGTGACGCAGGATCGACGGGGCTACACCTTC
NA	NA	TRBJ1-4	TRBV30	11	CAWTGNEKLFF	TGTGCCTGGACAGGAAATGAAAAACTGTTTTTT
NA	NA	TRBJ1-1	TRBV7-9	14	CASSLYEGNTEAFF	TGTGCCAGCAGCTTGTATGAGGGGAACACTGAAGCTTTCTTT
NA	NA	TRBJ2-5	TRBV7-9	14	CASSLGSGQETQYF	TGTGCCAGCAGCTTAGGCAGCGGCCAAGAGACCCAGTACTTC
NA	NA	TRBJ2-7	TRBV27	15	CASSLSGGTIYEQYF	TGTGCCAGCAGTTTATCCGGGGGAACGATATACGAGCAGTACTTC
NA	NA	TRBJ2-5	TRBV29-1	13	CSVEGTVQETQYF	TGCAGCGTTGAAGGGACTGTACAAGAGACCCAGTACTTC
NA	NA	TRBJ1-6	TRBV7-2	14	CASKAGLYNSPLHF	TGTGCCAGCAAGGCGGGACTATATAATTCACCCCTCCACTTT
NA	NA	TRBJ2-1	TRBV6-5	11	CASRRADFLFF	TGTGCCAGCAGACGAGCGGATTTTCTGTTCTTC
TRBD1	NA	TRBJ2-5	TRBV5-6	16	CASSYPQGDRSGEQYF	TGTGCCAGCAGCTATCCCCAGGGGGATCGGTCGGGTGAGCAGTACTTC
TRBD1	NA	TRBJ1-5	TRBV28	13	CATHRGGNQPQHF	TGTGCCACCCACAGGGGCGGCAATCAGCCCCAGCATTTT
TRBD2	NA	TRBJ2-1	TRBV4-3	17	CASSRGTSGFSYNEQFF	TGCGCCAGCAGCCGAGGGACTAGCGGATTCTCCTACAATGAGCAGTTCTTC
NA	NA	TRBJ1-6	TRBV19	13	CASRQGNNSPLHF	TGTGCCAGTCGGCAGGGGAATAATTCACCCCTCCACTTT
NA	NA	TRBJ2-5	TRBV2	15	CASSEARGPSETQYF	TGTGCCAGCAGTGAAGCTAGAGGGCCATCAGAGACCCAGTACTTC
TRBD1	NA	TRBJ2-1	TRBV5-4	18	CASSRDRGLFRNYNEQFF	TGTGCCAGCAGCAGGGACAGGGGGCTCTTCCGAAACTACAATGAGCAGTTCTTC
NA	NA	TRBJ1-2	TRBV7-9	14	CASSTGAVNYGYTF	TGTGCCAGCAGCACAGGAGCTGTAAACTATGGCTACACCTTC
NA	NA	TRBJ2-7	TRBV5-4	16	CASSTDPNRGAGEQYF	TGTGCCAGCAGCACCGACCCGAATCGGGGGGCGGGCGAGCAGTACTTC
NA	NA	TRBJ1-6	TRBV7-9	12	CASSDRYSPLHF	TGTGCCAGCAGCGACAGGTATTCACCCCTCCACTTT
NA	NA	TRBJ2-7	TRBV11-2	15	CASSLAGPGAYEQYF	TGTGCCAGCAGCTTAGCAGGCCCAGGGGCCTACGAGCAGTACTTC
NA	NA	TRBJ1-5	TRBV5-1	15	CASSLAGESNQPQHF	TGCGCCAGCAGCTTGGCCGGTGAGAGCAATCAGCCCCAGCATTTT
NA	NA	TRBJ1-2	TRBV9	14	CASSEGGGNYGYTF	TGTGCCAGCAGCGAGGGGGGAGGGAACTATGGCTACACCTTC
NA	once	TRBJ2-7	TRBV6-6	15	CASSSPGLSSYEQYF	TGTGCCAGCAGTTCCCCAGGGTTATCCTCCTACGAGCAGTACTTC
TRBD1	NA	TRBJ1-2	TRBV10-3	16	CAISEMVAGGGYGYTF	TGTGCCATCAGTGAGATGGTGGCAGGGGGCGGGTATGGCTACACCTTC
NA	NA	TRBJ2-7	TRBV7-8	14	CASSFRPSSYEQYF	TGTGCCAGCAGCTTCAGGCCGAGCTCCTACGAGCAGTACTTC
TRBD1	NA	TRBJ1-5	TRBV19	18	CASSIGNSRGQGQKPQHF	TGTGCCAGTAGTATAGGCAATTCGCGGGGACAGGGTCAAAAGCCCCAGCATTTT
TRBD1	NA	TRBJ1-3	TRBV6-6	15	CASSTGEENGNTIYF	TGTGCCAGCAGTACAGGGGAAGAAAACGGAAACACCATATATTTT
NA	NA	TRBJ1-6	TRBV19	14	CATRPREGNSPLHF	TGTGCCACCCGACCCAGGGAAGGCAATTCACCCCTCCACTTT
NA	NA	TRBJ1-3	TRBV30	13	CAWSPLPGNTIYF	TGTGCCTGGAGTCCCCTCCCTGGAAACACCATATATTTT
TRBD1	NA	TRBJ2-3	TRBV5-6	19	CASSFKGARGYSTTDTQYF	TGTGCCAGCAGCTTTAAGGGGGCCAGGGGGTACTCAACCACAGATACGCAGTATTTT
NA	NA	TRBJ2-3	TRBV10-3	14	CAISALGGGDTQYF	TGTGCCATCAGTGCCTTGGGGGGTGGGGATACGCAGTATTTT
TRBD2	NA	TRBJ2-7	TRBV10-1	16	CATDASRLAVTYEQYF	TGCGCCACCGATGCAAGCCGACTAGCGGTGACTTACGAGCAGTACTTC
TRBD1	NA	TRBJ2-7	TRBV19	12	CATGTGAYEQYF	TGTGCCACTGGGACAGGGGCCTACGAGCAGTACTTC
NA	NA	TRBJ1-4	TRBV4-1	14	CASSPGTNNEKLFF	TGCGCCAGCAGCCCCGGGACAAATAATGAAAAACTGTTTTTT
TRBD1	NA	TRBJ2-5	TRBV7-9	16	CASRHVRDRGPETQYF	TGTGCCAGCAGGCATGTCCGGGACAGGGGGCCAGAGACCCAGTACTTC
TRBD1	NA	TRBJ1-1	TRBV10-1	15	CASSGGQGMNTEAFF	TGCGCCAGCAGTGGGGGACAGGGTATGAACACTGAAGCTTTCTTT
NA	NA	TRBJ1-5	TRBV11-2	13	CASSLANNQPQHF	TGTGCCAGCAGCTTAGCCAATAATCAGCCCCAGCATTTT
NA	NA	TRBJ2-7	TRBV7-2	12	CASSRRGGEQYF	TGTGCCAGCAGCCGCAGGGGCGGCGAGCAGTACTTC
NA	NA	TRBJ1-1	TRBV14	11	CASSLGSVAFF	TGTGCCAGCAGCCTCGGGTCGGTAGCTTTCTTT
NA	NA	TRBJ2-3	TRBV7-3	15	CASSLGSGGTDTQYF	TGTGCCAGCAGCCTCGGGTCAGGGGGCACAGATACGCAGTATTTT
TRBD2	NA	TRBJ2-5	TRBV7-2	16	CASSFRLAGGFETQYF	TGTGCCAGCAGCTTCCGACTAGCGGGGGGGTTTGAGACCCAGTACTTC
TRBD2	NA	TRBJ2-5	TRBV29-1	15	CSVENSGTTRETQYF	TGCAGCGTTGAGAATAGCGGGACCACTCGGGAGACCCAGTACTTC
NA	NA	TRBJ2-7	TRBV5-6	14	CASSPSGGSYEQYF	TGTGCCAGCAGCCCCTCCGGGGGATCGTACGAGCAGTACTTC
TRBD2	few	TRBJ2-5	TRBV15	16	CATSEDGTSDQETQYF	TGTGCCACCAGCGAGGACGGGACTAGCGACCAAGAGACCCAGTACTTC